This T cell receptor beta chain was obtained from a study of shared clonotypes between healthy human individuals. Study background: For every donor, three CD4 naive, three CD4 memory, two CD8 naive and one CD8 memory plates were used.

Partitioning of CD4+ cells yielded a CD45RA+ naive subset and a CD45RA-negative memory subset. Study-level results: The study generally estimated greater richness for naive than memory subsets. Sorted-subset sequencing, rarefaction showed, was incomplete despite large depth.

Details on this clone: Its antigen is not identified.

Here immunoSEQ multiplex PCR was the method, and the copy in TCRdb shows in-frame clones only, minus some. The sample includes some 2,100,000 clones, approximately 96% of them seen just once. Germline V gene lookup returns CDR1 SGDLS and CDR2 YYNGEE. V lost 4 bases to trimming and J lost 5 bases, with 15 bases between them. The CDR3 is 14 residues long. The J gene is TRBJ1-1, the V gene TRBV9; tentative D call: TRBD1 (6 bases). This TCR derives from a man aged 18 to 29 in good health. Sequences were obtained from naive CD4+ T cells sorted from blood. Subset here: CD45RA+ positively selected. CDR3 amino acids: CASSPGAFRTEAFF. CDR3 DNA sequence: TGTGCCAGCAGCCCGGGGGCATTTCGGACTGAAGCTTTCTTT.